Presented here are 23 T cell receptor beta chains from one specimen sequenced in a study of T cell responses to AZD1222 COVID-19 vaccine (dated by TCRdb to about 2021). The method was the immunoSEQ multiplex PCR assay. Drawn from immuneACCESS, this table holds only the in-frame rearrangements with V and J called that TCRdb kept. Clones are partly lost; checked studies trace under half to an unresolved V gene and leave the rest unexplained. The sample data list 130,000 or so clones, and roughly 86% of these were observed just once. The ten largest clones represent roughly an eighth of the sample. The sample's time point label, decoded: baseline before first vaccination. Source: peripheral blood, taken on day 0 of AZD1222 vaccination. These receptor sequences come from an adult in good health.

The chain combines TRBV21-1 with TRBJ1-3. TRBV21-1 is given as a pseudogene. CDR3 length: 16 residues. Here the CDR3 reads CASGLRPYPSGNTIYF. CDR3 DNA sequence: TGTGCCAGCGGACTTAGACCCTATCCCTCTGGAAACACCATATATTTT.

The CDR3 DNA sequence: TGTGCCAGCAGCCTCGGGACAGGGGTTCAGCCCCAGCATTTT. This codes for CASSLGTGVQPQHF. The V gene is TRBV6-5, the J gene TRBJ1-5, with 10 positions matching TRBD1. Trimming took 6 bases from V and 6 from J; bases not matched to a gene: 5. Looked up from germline, CDR1 is MNHEY and CDR2 is SVGAGI. CDR3 length: 14 residues.

This chain links TRBV28 with TRBJ1-4; D might be TRBD1 (6 bases). Germline CDR1 is MDHEN and CDR2 is SYDVKM. V shed 6 bases and J shed 5 bases, with 10 bases lying between them. This CDR3 comprises 13 residues. This CDR3 is CASRQGRNEKLFF. CDR3 nucleotides: TGTGCCAGCAGACAGGGACGGAATGAAAAACTGTTTTTT. The full variable domain, rest sourced from reference TRBV28 and TRBJ1-4, is DVKVTQSSRYLVKRTGEKVFLECVQDMDHENMFWYRQDPGLGLRLIYFSYDVKMKEKGDIPEGYSVSREKKERFSLILESASTNQTSMYLCASRQGRNEKLFFGSGTQLSVL.

The DNA for the CDR3 is TGTGCCAGCAGTCGGACCGTAGGTCCCCAGCATTTT. It yields the protein CASSRTVGPQHF. The rearrangement links TRBV12-3 or TRBV12-4 to TRBJ1-5, with unresolved D. The CDR3 loop spans 12 amino acids. The V end was cut by 5 bases, the J end by 10 bases, with 12 bases between.

The rearrangement uses TRBV7-2 and TRBJ2-3; the D gene is possibly TRBD2 (6 bases). CDR3 length equals 16 residues. Germline CDR1 SGHTA, CDR2 FQGNSA. V lost 7 bases to trimming and J lost 6 bases, with 23 bases between them. CDR3 coding DNA: TGTGCCAGCAACTATAAGCCGGGGGAGTCTAGGGATACGCAGTATTTT. Residues: CASNYKPGESRDTQYF.

The CDR3: CASSLDWDHKETQYF. The CDR3 DNA reads as TGTGCCAGCAGCTTAGATTGGGACCACAAAGAGACCCAGTACTTC. The V gene is TRBV7-9, the J gene TRBJ2-5; D possibly matches TRBD1 or TRBD2 (5 bases each). The CDR3 has 15 amino acids. Trimming pared 1 base from V and 3 bases from J, leaving 12 bases between. Looked up from germline, CDR1 is SEHNR and CDR2 is FQNEAQ (reference sequence).

This clone was seen only once. The rearrangement joins TRBV9 to TRBJ2-2, with D perhaps matching TRBD2 (6 bases). The V end lost 7 bases, the J end lost 1 base, and 11 bases lay between the germline ends. The CDR3 consists of 14 residues. Germline V gene lookup returns CDR1 SGDLS and CDR2 YYNGEE. The CDR3 region has the DNA TGTGCCAGCCGGCGGGGCTGGAACACCGGGGAGCTGTTTTTT. Translation: CASRRGWNTGELFF.

The genes are TRBV5-8 and TRBJ1-6; TRBD1 is a possible D gene (6 bases). Germline V lookup: CDR1 SGHTS, CDR2 YDEGEE. The length of the CDR3 is 14 residues. V lost 4 bases and J lost 6, with 11 bases in between. The CDR3 DNA reads as TGTGCCAGCAGCCGACAGGTTGCTAATTCACCCCTCCACTTT. Protein sequence: CASSRQVANSPLHF.

This chain joins TRBV6-6 and TRBJ2-1; 9 bases match TRBD1. In germline, CDR1 is MNHNY, CDR2 SVGAGI (reference sequence). CDR3 length: 15 residues. V was clipped by 6 bases and J by 0 bases; unmatched bases: 3. CDR3 DNA sequence: TGTGCCAGCAGGGGACAGGGAAGCTCCTACAATGAGCAGTTCTTC. This gives the protein CASRGQGSSYNEQFF.

This clone was seen a handful of times. The chain combines TRBV24-1 with TRBJ2-1, with 7 bases matching TRBD2. J lost 4 bases, V lost 7 bases, and 0 bases had no gene match. There are 12 residues in the CDR3. The V gene's germline CDR1 is KGHDR and CDR2 SFDVKD. DNA of the CDR3: TGTGCCACCAGGGGAGGGTACAATGAGCAGTTCTTC. This translates into CATRGGYNEQFF.

The chain couples TRBV19 to TRBJ1-5; D might be TRBD1 (6 bases). The germline V and J ends were trimmed by 5 bases and 4 bases, with 21 bases remaining between them. The germline V gene encodes CDR1 LNHDA and CDR2 SQIVND (reference sequence). The CDR3 covers 17 residues. The CDR3 loop reads CASSRSQGGTGNQPQHF. In DNA, the CDR3 is TGTGCCAGTAGTCGCTCCCAAGGGGGAACGGGGAATCAGCCCCAGCATTTT.

The CDR3 here is CASSDRGLYEQYF. Here the CDR3 DNA reads TGTGCCAGCAGTGACAGGGGACTCTACGAGCAGTACTTC. The chain has TRBV2 and TRBJ2-7, with D tentatively TRBD1 or TRBD2 (6 bases each). The CDR3 consists of 13 residues. Germline CDR1 reads SNHLY; CDR2 reads FYNNEI. V was trimmed by 3 bases and J by 3 bases, leaving 9 bases between them.

The rearrangement links TRBV24-1 to TRBJ2-1, with a possible D match to TRBD1 (6 bases). The CDR3 covers 17 residues. Germline V gene sequence: CDR1 KGHDR, CDR2 SFDVKD. V was trimmed by 2 bases and J by 2 bases, leaving 15 bases between them. CDR3: CATSDWGRGFPYNEQFF. In DNA, the CDR3 is TGTGCCACCAGTGATTGGGGCAGGGGCTTCCCCTACAATGAGCAGTTCTTC.

J is TRBJ1-2 and V is TRBV7-2; 7 bases line up with TRBD1. V shed 4 bases and J 6 bases; nucleotides not matched to a gene: 5. CDR1 SGHTA and CDR2 FQGNSA come from the germline V gene. The CDR3 extends over 13 amino acids. The CDR3 here is CASSYGTENGYTF. The CDR3 DNA follows: TGTGCCAGCAGCTACGGGACAGAGAATGGCTACACCTTC.

The J gene is TRBJ1-2, the V gene TRBV19; the D gene is possibly TRBD1 (5 bases). From germline, CDR1 is LNHDA and CDR2 SQIVND (reference sequence). The CDR3 extends over 14 amino acids. Trimming cost V 9 bases and J 3 bases, with 17 bases left between them. The CDR3 nucleotides are TGTGCCAGCTCCCCGGGACTCGGGGACTATGGCTACACCTTC. Its translation: CASSPGLGDYGYTF.

The V and J genes are TRBV6-5 and TRBJ1-5, with no clear D. Germline V gives CDR1 MNHEY, CDR2 SVGAGI. The CDR3 spans 14 residues. The V end lost 2 bases, the J end lost 0 bases, and 5 bases lay between the germline ends. The CDR3 DNA reads as TGTGCCAGCAGTTACGGTCTTAGCAATCAGCCCCAGCATTTT. The encoded protein is CASSYGLSNQPQHF.

This clone was counted once. The chain combines TRBV28 with TRBJ2-5, with D maybe TRBD2 (6 bases). The CDR3 loop spans 16 amino acids. V shed 3 bases and J shed 12 bases, with 26 bases lying between them. Germline CDR1 is MDHEN and CDR2 is SYDVKM. The CDR3 protein is CASSFGGPTASKKEYF. The CDR3 DNA follows: TGTGCCAGCAGTTTCGGGGGACCGACAGCTAGCAAGAAAGAGTACTTC. Full variable domain (rest looked up from reference TRBV28 and TRBJ2-5): DVKVTQSSRYLVKRTGEKVFLECVQDMDHENMFWYRQDPGLGLRLIYFSYDVKMKEKGDIPEGYSVSREKKERFSLILESASTNQTSMYLCASSFGGPTASKKEYFGPGTRLLVL.

Concerning this clone itself: The sample contains more than one DNA sequence encoding this CDR3. The chain recombines TRBV5-1 with TRBJ1-1, with a tentative D call TRBD1 (5 bases). Germline-derived CDR1 and CDR2 are SGHRS and YFSETQ. This CDR3 region has 12 residues. The V gene lost 3 bases and the J gene lost 7 bases, with 10 bases spanning the gap. This CDR3 reads CASSSQGFEAFF. The CDR3 DNA follows: TGCGCCAGCAGCTCCCAGGGTTTTGAAGCTTTCTTT.

As to this clone: This sample includes further DNA sequences coding for the same CDR3. The chain combines TRBV2 with TRBJ1-5, with TRBD1 matching over 10 bases. Trimming removed 6 bases from V and 1 base from J; junction bases left unmatched: 3. This CDR3 contains 15 residues. CDR1 and CDR2 from the germline V gene are SNHLY and FYNNEI. The CDR3 loop is CASSWDRGSNQPQHF. The CDR3 DNA is TGTGCCAGCAGCTGGGACAGGGGAAGCAATCAGCCCCAGCATTTT. The whole variable domain, filled in from reference TRBV2 and TRBJ1-5, reads EPEVTQTPSHQVTQMGQEVILRCVPISNHLYFYWYRQILGQKVEFLVSFYNNEISEKSEIFDDQFSVERPDGSNFTLKIRSTKLEDSAMYFCASSWDRGSNQPQHFGDGTRLSIL.

V usage is TRBV21-1 and J usage is TRBJ1-5; the table's D call TRBD1 went unverified against the DNA. TRBV21-1 is an annotated pseudogene. The CDR3 is made up of 17 amino acids. The CDR3 is CASSKSTPGQDVEPQHF. In nucleotides, the CDR3 is TGTGCCAGCAGCAAATCTACCCCGGGACAGGATGTGGAGCCCCAGCATTTT.

This chain uses TRBV19 with TRBJ1-2, with 7 positions matching TRBD1. Trimming cost V 5 bases and J 5 bases; bases outside gene matches: 5. CDR1 and CDR2 from the germline V gene are LNHDA and SQIVND (reference sequence). The length of the CDR3 is 13 residues. CDR3 sequence (DNA): TGTGCCAGTAGTTATGACAGGGATTATGGCTACACCTTC. It is translated as CASSYDRDYGYTF.

The chain links TRBV30 to TRBJ1-6; D unresolved. The CDR3 totals 12 residues. Between the trimmed V and J ends, which lost 2 bases and 7 bases, there was a span of 6 bases. The germline V gene encodes CDR1 GTSNPN and CDR2 SVGIG (reference sequence). CDR3 in DNA: TGTGCCTGGAGTAGTACCAATTCACCCCTCCACTTT. Its translation is CAWSSTNSPLHF.

The chain joins TRBV13 to TRBJ1-6; no clear D gene. Germline loops: CDR1 PRHDT, CDR2 FYEKMQ (reference sequence). The V and J ends lost 7 bases and 4 bases respectively, with 14 bases between them. CDR3 length: 15 residues. Here the CDR3 reads CASNRATDYNSPLHF. The CDR3 nucleotides read TGTGCCAGCAATCGGGCCACAGATTATAATTCACCCCTCCACTTT.